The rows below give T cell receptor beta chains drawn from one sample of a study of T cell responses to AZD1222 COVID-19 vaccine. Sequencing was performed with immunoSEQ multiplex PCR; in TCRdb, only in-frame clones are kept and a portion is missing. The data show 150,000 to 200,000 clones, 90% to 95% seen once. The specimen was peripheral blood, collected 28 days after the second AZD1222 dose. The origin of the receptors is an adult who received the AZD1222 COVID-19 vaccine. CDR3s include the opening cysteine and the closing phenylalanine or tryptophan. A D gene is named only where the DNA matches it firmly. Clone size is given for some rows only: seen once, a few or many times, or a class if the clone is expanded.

CDR3aa: CASSLAPQGKQYF
CDR3nt: TGTGCCAGCAGCTTAGCCCCACAAGGAAAGCAGTACTTC
v_gene: TRBV7-3
d_gene: NA
abundance: NA
j_gene: TRBJ2-7

CDR3aa: CASSGGGVHSGNTIYF
CDR3nt: TGTGCCAGCAGCGGGGGCGGAGTCCACTCTGGAAACACCATATATTTT
v_gene: TRBV9
d_gene: NA
abundance: NA
j_gene: TRBJ1-3

CDR3aa: CASKNRGSSYNEQFF
CDR3nt: TGTGCCAGCAAAAATAGGGGGAGCTCCTACAATGAGCAGTTCTTC
v_gene: TRBV28
d_gene: NA
abundance: NA
j_gene: TRBJ2-1

CDR3aa: CASSQLPGLEQYF
CDR3nt: TGTGCCAGCAGCCAACTGCCGGGTCTCGAGCAGTACTTC
v_gene: TRBV11-2
d_gene: NA
abundance: NA
j_gene: TRBJ2-7

CDR3aa: CASSELTGTGGSETQYF
CDR3nt: TGTGCCAGCAGTGAATTGACCGGGACAGGGGGCTCAGAGACCCAGTACTTC
v_gene: TRBV25-1
d_gene: TRBD1
abundance: NA
j_gene: TRBJ2-5

CDR3aa: CASSSGTGIGYTF
CDR3nt: TGTGCCAGCAGCTCCGGGACAGGGATTGGCTACACCTTC
v_gene: TRBV7-2
d_gene: TRBD1
abundance: NA
j_gene: TRBJ1-2

CDR3aa: CASSTVTLQGNTIYF
CDR3nt: TGTGCCAGCAGCACAGTTACTCTCCAAGGAAACACCATATATTTT
v_gene: TRBV6-5
d_gene: NA
abundance: NA
j_gene: TRBJ1-3

CDR3aa: CASSSGTGYNSPLHF
CDR3nt: TGTGCCAGCAGCTCCGGGACAGGGTATAATTCACCCCTCCACTTT
v_gene: TRBV28
d_gene: TRBD1
abundance: NA
j_gene: TRBJ1-6

CDR3aa: CASSLGSAGVEYGYTF
CDR3nt: TGTGCCAGCAGCTTGGGGTCGGCAGGGGTTGAGTATGGCTACACCTTC
v_gene: TRBV7-9
d_gene: NA
abundance: NA
j_gene: TRBJ1-2

CDR3aa: CASSTRLAGSTLDEQFF
CDR3nt: TGTGCCAGCAGCACCCGACTAGCGGGTAGTACCTTGGATGAGCAGTTCTTC
v_gene: TRBV5-4
d_gene: TRBD2
abundance: NA
j_gene: TRBJ2-1

CDR3aa: CASSLTGSYNEQFF
CDR3nt: TGTGCCAGCTCCCTGACAGGGTCCTACAATGAGCAGTTCTTC
v_gene: TRBV18
d_gene: TRBD1
abundance: NA
j_gene: TRBJ2-1

CDR3aa: CASSQGGSGSYEQYF
CDR3nt: TGTGCCAGCAGCCAAGGGGGTAGCGGGTCCTACGAGCAGTACTTC
v_gene: TRBV4-2
d_gene: TRBD2
abundance: NA
j_gene: TRBJ2-7

CDR3aa: CASSQLINTEAFF
CDR3nt: TGTGCCAGCAGTCAACTGATAAACACTGAAGCTTTCTTT
v_gene: TRBV27
d_gene: NA
abundance: NA
j_gene: TRBJ1-1

CDR3aa: CASSKGGQGSTYYQETQYF
CDR3nt: TGTGCCAGCAGCAAAGGAGGACAGGGGTCAACTTACTACCAAGAGACCCAGTACTTC
v_gene: TRBV21-1
d_gene: NA
abundance: NA
j_gene: TRBJ2-5

CDR3aa: CASSLFHGFEEQYF
CDR3nt: TGTGCCAGCAGCTTATTCCACGGATTCGAGGAGCAGTACTTC
v_gene: TRBV7-3
d_gene: NA
abundance: NA
j_gene: TRBJ2-7

CDR3aa: CASSDLGNEQFF
CDR3nt: TGTGCCAGCAGTGACCTGGGTAATGAGCAGTTCTTC
v_gene: TRBV6-4
d_gene: NA
abundance: NA
j_gene: TRBJ2-1

CDR3aa: CASSPALGTGVLRVNEKLFF
CDR3nt: TGCGCCAGCAGTCCCGCCCTTGGGACAGGGGTTCTTCGTGTTAATGAAAAACTGTTTTTT
v_gene: TRBV4-1
d_gene: TRBD1
abundance: NA
j_gene: TRBJ1-4

CDR3aa: CASIDRRSNEKLFF
CDR3nt: TGTGCCAGCATCGACAGGCGTTCTAATGAAAAACTGTTTTTT
v_gene: TRBV2
d_gene: NA
abundance: once
j_gene: TRBJ1-4

CDR3aa: CASSVGSYNEQFF
CDR3nt: TGTGCCAGCAGCGTAGGTAGCTACAATGAGCAGTTCTTC
v_gene: TRBV9
d_gene: NA
abundance: once
j_gene: TRBJ2-1

CDR3aa: CASSHRGETQYF
CDR3nt: TGTGCCAGTAGCCACAGGGGAGAGACCCAGTACTTC
v_gene: TRBV19
d_gene: TRBD1
abundance: NA
j_gene: TRBJ2-5

CDR3aa: CASSENRDSSYEQYF
CDR3nt: TGTGCCAGCAGCGAAAACCGGGACAGCTCCTACGAGCAGTACTTC
v_gene: TRBV27
d_gene: TRBD1
abundance: NA
j_gene: TRBJ2-7

CDR3aa: CASGSGQGAIGPQHF
CDR3nt: TGTGCTAGTGGTTCCGGACAGGGGGCAATAGGTCCCCAGCATTTT
v_gene: TRBV12-5
d_gene: TRBD1
abundance: few
j_gene: TRBJ1-5

CDR3aa: CASSLSPGLAGRWAQYF
CDR3nt: TGTGCCAGCAGCTTATCGCCGGGACTAGCGGGCCGTTGGGCCCAGTACTTC
v_gene: TRBV7-2
d_gene: TRBD2
abundance: once
j_gene: TRBJ2-5

CDR3aa: CSVYSVNEQFF
CDR3nt: TGCAGCGTTTATAGCGTCAATGAGCAGTTCTTC
v_gene: TRBV29-1
d_gene: NA
abundance: NA
j_gene: TRBJ2-1

CDR3aa: CASSLWDLDTTGELFF
CDR3nt: TGTGCCAGCAGCTTATGGGATCTGGACACCACCGGGGAGCTGTTTTTT
v_gene: TRBV7-2
d_gene: NA
abundance: NA
j_gene: TRBJ2-2

CDR3aa: CASSELSGDHNEQFF
CDR3nt: TGTGCCAGCAGCGAGCTTAGCGGGGACCACAATGAGCAGTTCTTC
v_gene: TRBV9
d_gene: TRBD2
abundance: NA
j_gene: TRBJ2-1

CDR3aa: CASSVGPGAASYEQYF
CDR3nt: TGTGCCAGCAGCGTAGGACCAGGGGCCGCCTCCTACGAGCAGTACTTC
v_gene: TRBV9
d_gene: NA
abundance: NA
j_gene: TRBJ2-7

CDR3aa: CASSQVGTGPYEQYF
CDR3nt: TGTGCCAGCAGCCAGGTGGGGACAGGGCCCTACGAGCAGTACTTC
v_gene: TRBV14
d_gene: TRBD1
abundance: NA
j_gene: TRBJ2-7

CDR3aa: CSAGPYEQYF
CDR3nt: TGCAGTGCTGGACCTTACGAGCAGTACTTC
v_gene: TRBV20-1
d_gene: NA
abundance: NA
j_gene: TRBJ2-7

CDR3aa: CASSSGTSYMSSYEQYF
CDR3nt: TGTGCCAGCAGCTCCGGGACTAGCTACATGAGCTCCTACGAGCAGTACTTC
v_gene: TRBV13
d_gene: TRBD2
abundance: NA
j_gene: TRBJ2-7

CDR3aa: CASSEPDRSSGNTIYF
CDR3nt: TGTGCCAGCAGCGAGCCAGACAGGAGCTCTGGAAACACCATATATTTT
v_gene: TRBV14
d_gene: NA
abundance: NA
j_gene: TRBJ1-3

CDR3aa: CASSVMNTEAFF
CDR3nt: TGTGCCAGCAGCGTCATGAACACTGAAGCTTTCTTT
v_gene: TRBV9
d_gene: NA
abundance: few
j_gene: TRBJ1-1

CDR3aa: CSASWPGSWAEAFF
CDR3nt: TGCAGTGCTAGTTGGCCGGGGAGTTGGGCTGAAGCTTTCTTT
v_gene: TRBV20-1
d_gene: NA
abundance: NA
j_gene: TRBJ1-1

CDR3aa: CASSPVQGAGEQYF
CDR3nt: TGTGCCAGTAGTCCCGTCCAGGGGGCTGGCGAGCAGTACTTC
v_gene: TRBV19
d_gene: TRBD1
abundance: NA
j_gene: TRBJ2-7

CDR3aa: CASSNRAGRNSNQPQHF
CDR3nt: TGTGCCAGCAGCAACCGGGCCGGACGGAATAGCAATCAGCCCCAGCATTTT
v_gene: TRBV21-1
d_gene: NA
abundance: NA
j_gene: TRBJ1-5

CDR3aa: CASSTTGPNQPQHF
CDR3nt: TGTGCCAGCAGCACAACAGGGCCCAATCAGCCCCAGCATTTT
v_gene: TRBV7-2
d_gene: NA
abundance: NA
j_gene: TRBJ1-5

CDR3aa: CASSPSGGAYEQYF
CDR3nt: TGTGCCAGCTCACCAAGCGGGGGAGCCTACGAGCAGTACTTC
v_gene: TRBV18
d_gene: TRBD2
abundance: NA
j_gene: TRBJ2-7

CDR3aa: CASSLFGQGSSYNEQFF
CDR3nt: TGTGCCAGCAGTTTATTTGGGCAGGGCAGCTCCTACAATGAGCAGTTCTTC
v_gene: TRBV28
d_gene: NA
abundance: NA
j_gene: TRBJ2-1

CDR3aa: CASSQGLQGANYGYTF
CDR3nt: TGTGCCAGCAGCCAAGGCCTACAGGGGGCAAACTATGGCTACACCTTC
v_gene: TRBV9
d_gene: TRBD1
abundance: NA
j_gene: TRBJ1-2

CDR3aa: CASSRSAVPDTQYF
CDR3nt: TGTGCCAGCAGCCGTTCCGCGGTCCCAGATACGCAGTATTTT
v_gene: TRBV3-1/TRBV3-2
d_gene: NA
abundance: NA
j_gene: TRBJ2-3

CDR3aa: CSASGGQGAYEQYF
CDR3nt: TGCAGTGCTAGTGGGGGACAGGGGGCGTACGAGCAGTACTTC
v_gene: TRBV20-1
d_gene: TRBD1
abundance: NA
j_gene: TRBJ2-7

CDR3aa: CASSLSPSGIYEQYF
CDR3nt: TGTGCCAGCAGCTTAAGCCCTAGCGGAATCTACGAGCAGTACTTC
v_gene: TRBV7-3
d_gene: TRBD2
abundance: NA
j_gene: TRBJ2-7

CDR3aa: CSVAVAGRLYGYTF
CDR3nt: TGCAGCGTTGCAGTAGCCGGACGACTCTATGGCTACACCTTC
v_gene: TRBV29-1
d_gene: NA
abundance: NA
j_gene: TRBJ1-2

CDR3aa: CATSRDQAGGIHGYTF
CDR3nt: TGTGCCACCAGCAGAGATCAGGCAGGGGGTATTCATGGCTACACCTTC
v_gene: TRBV15
d_gene: TRBD1
abundance: NA
j_gene: TRBJ1-2

CDR3aa: CASSERTGTYEQYF
CDR3nt: TGTGCCAGCAGCGAAAGGACAGGAACCTACGAGCAGTACTTC
v_gene: TRBV9
d_gene: TRBD1
abundance: NA
j_gene: TRBJ2-7

CDR3aa: CASSQTSGGPDTQYF
CDR3nt: TGTGCCAGCTCACAGACTAGCGGGGGTCCAGATACGCAGTATTTT
v_gene: TRBV18
d_gene: TRBD2
abundance: few
j_gene: TRBJ2-3

CDR3aa: CASSRTSTDTQYF
CDR3nt: TGTGCCAGCAGCCGAACAAGCACAGATACGCAGTATTTT
v_gene: TRBV7-2
d_gene: NA
abundance: NA
j_gene: TRBJ2-3

CDR3aa: CASSPLSIGSLGYTF
CDR3nt: TGTGCCAGCAGCCCATTATCTATTGGCTCACTTGGCTACACCTTC
v_gene: TRBV6-5
d_gene: NA
abundance: NA
j_gene: TRBJ1-2

CDR3aa: CASSWRNEQFF
CDR3nt: TGTGCCAGCAGTTGGCGTAATGAGCAGTTCTTC
v_gene: TRBV6-4
d_gene: NA
abundance: NA
j_gene: TRBJ2-1

CDR3aa: CASSPLTGPLNTEAFF
CDR3nt: TGTGCCAGCTCACCACTAACAGGGCCCCTGAACACTGAAGCTTTCTTT
v_gene: TRBV18
d_gene: NA
abundance: NA
j_gene: TRBJ1-1